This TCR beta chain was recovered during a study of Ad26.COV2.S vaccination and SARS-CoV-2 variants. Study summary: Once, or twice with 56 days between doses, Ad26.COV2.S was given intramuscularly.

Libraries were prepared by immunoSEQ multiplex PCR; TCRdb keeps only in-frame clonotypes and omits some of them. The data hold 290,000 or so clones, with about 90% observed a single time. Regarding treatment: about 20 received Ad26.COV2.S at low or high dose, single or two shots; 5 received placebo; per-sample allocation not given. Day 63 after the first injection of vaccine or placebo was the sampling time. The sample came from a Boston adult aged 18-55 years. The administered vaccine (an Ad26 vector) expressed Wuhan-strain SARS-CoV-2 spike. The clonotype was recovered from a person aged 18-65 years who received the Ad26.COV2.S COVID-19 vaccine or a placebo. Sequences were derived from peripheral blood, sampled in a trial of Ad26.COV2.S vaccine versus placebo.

This CDR3 is CASSQGSSGREDTEAFF. CDR3 DNA sequence: TGTGCCAGCAGCCAAGGCTCCTCGGGCAGGGAGGACACTGAAGCTTTCTTT. V and J are TRBV3-1 (or the pseudogene TRBV3-2) and TRBJ1-1; tentatively, D is TRBD1 (5 bases). CDR3 size: 17 residues. Trimming pared 1 base from V and 3 bases from J, leaving 18 bases between. From germline, CDR1 is LGHDT and CDR2 YNNKEL (reference sequence).